This TCR beta chain came from a study of shared clonotypes between healthy human individuals. At the level of the study: Each donor had three CD4 naive, three CD4 memory, two CD8 naive and one CD8 memory plate. General observations from the study: Among non-shared clonotypes, generation probabilities were lower than among those shared by all four donors. Rarefaction showed that sequencing of sorted subsets was incomplete (despite large depth). Between a handful of donors, naive CD4 clonotypes were shared at a level of about 5.3%.

Data came from immunoSEQ multiplex PCR; TCRdb stores just in-frame clones and leaves some out. The repertoire holds roughly 2.6 million clones, with more than 80% as singletons. As concerns this clone: What it recognizes is unknown.

The sequence was obtained from a man younger than 30 in good health. Specimen: naive CD4+ T cells sorted from blood. The subset: CD45RA+ positively selected.

The CDR3 region is CASSSNPSSYEQYF. The CDR3, as DNA: TGTGCCAGCAGCTCCAATCCCAGCTCCTACGAGCAGTACTTC. The V and J genes are TRBV9 and TRBJ2-7, with D unclear. Germline assignment: CDR1 SGDLS and CDR2 YYNGEE. V lost 4 bases, J lost 0 bases, and 11 bases lay in between. The CDR3 loop spans 14 amino acids.